The present T cell receptor (beta chain) was sequenced within a study of cytomegalovirus exposure and HLA in healthy donors. Notes on the study in general: It was taken for granted in presence/absence analyses that sequencing depth across donors was roughly uniform. What a later analysis showed was that several of the most significant clusters appeared linked to common viral pathogens.

PCR was performed using 60 Vbeta and 13 Jbeta primers. The table came from immunoSEQ multiplex PCR; TCRdb's copy has only in-frame clones and leaves some out. The sample carries about 170,000 clones, about 85% recorded once. For this clone: Its antigen is not identified.

This CDR3 contains 13 residues. Trimming removed 5 bases from V and 4 bases from J, with 11 bases in between. The germline V gene has CDR1 LNHDA and CDR2 SQIVND (reference sequence). The receptor was isolated from a man aged 30 to 45 in good health and CMV-seropositive. The source material was PBMCs. The chain carries TRBV19 and TRBJ1-2; D possibly corresponds to TRBD1 (6 bases). CDR3 sequence (DNA): TGTGCCAGTAGTCAACAGGGTTTCTATGGCTACACCTTC. It codes for CASSQQGFYGYTF.